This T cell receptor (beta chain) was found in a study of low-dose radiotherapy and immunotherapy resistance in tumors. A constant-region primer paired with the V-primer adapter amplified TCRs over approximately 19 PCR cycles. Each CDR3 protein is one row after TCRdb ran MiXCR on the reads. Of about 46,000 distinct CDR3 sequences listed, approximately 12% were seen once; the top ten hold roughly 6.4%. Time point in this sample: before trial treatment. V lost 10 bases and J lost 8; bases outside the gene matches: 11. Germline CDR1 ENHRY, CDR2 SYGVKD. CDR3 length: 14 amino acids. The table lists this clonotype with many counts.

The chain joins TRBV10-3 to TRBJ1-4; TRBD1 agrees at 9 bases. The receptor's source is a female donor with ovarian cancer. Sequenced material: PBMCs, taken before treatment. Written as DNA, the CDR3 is TGTGCCAGTAGACCGGGACAGGGTAACGAAAAACTGTTTTTT. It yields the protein CASRPGQGNEKLFF.